These 28 T cell receptor beta chains came from one sample sequenced in a study of T cells in localized non-small cell lung cancer. This table comes from immunoSEQ multiplex PCR, and its TCRdb copy is limited to in-frame clones, with some not included. The repertoire holds under 2,500 clones, with 25% to 40% as singletons. The sequenced sample was normal lung tissue next to the tumor, obtained before any cancer treatment. The receptors derive from a male donor older than 55 with stage I squamous cell lung carcinoma.

The chain joins TRBV5-1 to TRBJ2-3; either TRBD1 or TRBD2 may fit D (6 bases each). V was trimmed by 0 bases and J by 3 bases, leaving 11 bases between them. Germline lookup yields CDR1 SGHRS and CDR2 YFSETQ. The CDR3 consists of 15 residues. In nucleotides, the CDR3 is TGCGCCAGCAGCTTGGACGGGGGCGCAACAGATACGCAGTATTTT. It encodes CASSLDGGATDTQYF.

The rearrangement joins TRBV5-1 to TRBJ2-4; TRBD1 aligns across 9 bases. J lost 9 bases, V lost 4 bases, and 8 bases had no gene match. Germline V lookup: CDR1 SGHRS, CDR2 YFSETQ. The CDR3 runs 14 residues. The chain's CDR3 is CASSPNTGGGIQYF. The DNA of the CDR3 is TGCGCCAGCAGCCCCAATACAGGGGGCGGCATTCAGTACTTC.

This clone was found a few times. The rearrangement links TRBV29-1 to TRBJ1-1, with D unresolved. V was shortened by 5 bases and J by 3 bases, with 13 bases between the two germline ends. This CDR3 has 13 residues. Germline V gene sequence: CDR1 SQVTM, CDR2 ANQGSEA. Written as DNA, the CDR3 is TGCAGCGTTAGCAGGTCTGGGGACACTGAAGCTTTCTTT. Translated: CSVSRSGDTEAFF.

This clone occurred a few times. The V gene is TRBV28, the J gene TRBJ2-1, with D maybe TRBD2 (6 bases). The V end lost 3 bases, the J end lost 4 bases, and 10 bases lay between the germline ends. Germline V gene data show CDR1 as MDHEN and CDR2 as SYDVKM. This CDR3 spans 14 amino acids. CDR3 amino acids: CASSLGGDYNEQFF. The DNA for the CDR3 is TGTGCCAGCAGTTTGGGGGGAGATTACAATGAGCAGTTCTTC.

The genes are TRBV19 and TRBJ1-5; the D gene is possibly TRBD1 (6 bases). The CDR3 has 17 amino acids. V dropped 6 bases and J dropped 0 bases, with 18 bases sitting between them. CDR1 and CDR2 (germline): LNHDA, SQIVND (reference sequence). CDR3 in amino acids: CASSGQTGSYSNQPQHF. The CDR3 DNA follows: TGTGCCAGTAGCGGACAGACAGGCTCTTATAGCAATCAGCCCCAGCATTTT. The entire variable domain, with the rest obtained from reference TRBV19 and TRBJ1-5, is as follows: DGGITQSPKYLFRKEGQNVTLSCEQNLNHDAMYWYRQDPGQGLRLIYYSQIVNDFQKGDIAEGYSVSREKKESFPLTVTSAQKNPTAFYLCASSGQTGSYSNQPQHFGDGTRLSIL.

J is TRBJ1-4 and V is TRBV5-1; D is unclear. The CDR3 length is 15 residues. Deletions cut 0 bases from V and 8 bases from J, with 14 bases between. In germline, CDR1 is SGHRS, CDR2 YFSETQ. CDR3 protein: CASSLGEGGGEKLFF. In DNA, the CDR3 is TGCGCCAGCAGCTTGGGAGAGGGTGGAGGAGAAAAACTGTTTTTT.

V and J are TRBV6-8 and TRBJ2-2, with 9 positions matching TRBD1. The CDR3 runs to 15 residues. The trim removed 7 bases at V and 4 bases at J, leaving 7 bases unmatched. Germline V gene data show CDR1 as MNHGY and CDR2 as SAAAGT. The CDR3 DNA follows: TGTGCCAGCACAAAACAGGGGGCGATCACCGGGGAGCTGTTTTTT. This codes for CASTKQGAITGELFF.

This clone was found a few times. The chain recombines TRBV28 with TRBJ2-7, with a weak D call TRBD2 (5 bases). The V end was cut by 5 bases, the J end by 3 bases, with 17 bases between. The CDR3 has 15 residues. In germline, CDR1 is MDHEN, CDR2 SYDVKM. Here the CDR3 reads CASSPPERRNYEQYF. The CDR3, as DNA: TGTGCCAGCAGTCCGCCGGAGCGGAGGAACTACGAGCAGTACTTC.

The V and J genes are TRBV6-8 and TRBJ1-1, with a possible D match to TRBD1 (5 bases). Per the germline V gene, CDR1 is MNHGY and CDR2 is SAAAGT. Trimming cost V 4 bases and J 4 bases, with 7 bases left between them. The length of the CDR3 is 12 residues. The CDR3 coding sequence is TGTGCCAGCAGTTCAGGGAGCACTGAAGCTTTCTTT. It specifies CASSSGSTEAFF.

The CDR3 spells CASSDGTSYGYTF. The CDR3 DNA follows: TGTGCCAGCAGTGACGGGACAAGCTATGGCTACACCTTC. The chain combines TRBV25-1 with TRBJ1-2; a possible D gene is TRBD1 (6 bases). Between the trimmed V and J ends, which lost 3 bases and 4 bases, there was a span of 9 bases. Germline-derived CDR1 and CDR2 are MGHDK and SYGVNS. This CDR3 spans 13 amino acids.

The rearrangement uses TRBV11-3 and TRBJ2-3, with D perhaps assigned TRBD1 or TRBD2 (6 bases each). The CDR3 consists of 15 residues. CDR1 and CDR2 from the germline V gene are SGHNT and YENEEA. V lost 6 bases and J 2 bases, leaving 15 bases between the germline ends. CDR3 region: CASSLGGGDTDTQYF. DNA of the CDR3: TGTGCCAGCAGTCTTGGGGGCGGGGACACAGATACGCAGTATTTT.

This sequence joins TRBV6-8 and TRBJ2-1, with D maybe TRBD2 (5 bases). V lost 6 bases, J lost 4 bases, and 7 bases lay in between. Germline lookup yields CDR1 MNHGY and CDR2 SAAAGT. This CDR3 has 12 amino acids. CDR3 DNA sequence: TGTGCCAGCAGCGAGGGTTACAATGAGCAGTTCTTC. This codes for CASSEGYNEQFF.

Within the sample, this clone is medium-sized. The chain links TRBV6-8 to TRBJ2-3; 8 bases line up with TRBD2. J lost 5 bases, V lost 0 bases, and 4 bases had no gene match. This CDR3 is 15 amino acids long. CDR1 and CDR2 from the germline V gene are MNHGY and SAAAGT. Written as DNA, the CDR3 is TGTGCCAGCAGTTACTCGAGCGGGAGAATAGATACGCAGTATTTT. Translating it yields CASSYSSGRIDTQYF.

In its sample, this clone ranks as medium-sized. The genes are TRBV10-3 and TRBJ2-7, with D maybe TRBD1 (5 bases). Between the trimmed V and J ends, which lost 2 bases and 2 bases, there was a span of 13 bases. The CDR3 totals 15 residues. Germline V lookup: CDR1 ENHRY, CDR2 SYGVKD. For the CDR3, the DNA is TGTGCCATCAGTGAGCCCCAAGGGGTAGCCTACGAGCAGTACTTC. The encoded protein is CAISEPQGVAYEQYF.

This clone has more than one count but fewer than ten. J is TRBJ2-1 and V is TRBV25-1, with D tentatively TRBD1 or TRBD2 (5 bases each). Germline-derived CDR1 and CDR2 are MGHDK and SYGVNS. The CDR3 contains 17 residues. The V end was cut by 2 bases, the J end by 0 bases, with 14 bases between. CDR3 sequence: CASSETGPGSSYNEQFF. In nucleotides, the CDR3 is TGTGCCAGCAGTGAAACGGGTCCAGGGAGCTCCTACAATGAGCAGTTCTTC.

The V and J genes are TRBV18 and TRBJ2-7, with D unresolved. The germline CDR1 and CDR2 sequences are KGHSH and LQKENI. Trimming cost V 1 base and J 1 base, with 14 bases left between them. This CDR3 is 16 amino acids long. DNA for the CDR3: TGTGCCAGCTCACCACTTTTGAATTCGGATTCCTACGAGCAGTACTTC. Translation: CASSPLLNSDSYEQYF.

This clone was counted between two and nine times. The chain couples TRBV6-7 to TRBJ1-5; 8 positions agree with TRBD1. TRBV6-7 is reported as an ORF; its role is uncertain. The CDR3 is 15 amino acids. J was trimmed by 0 bases and V by 5 bases; bases with no gene match: 3. CDR3 nucleotide sequence: TGTGCCAGCAGTGGACAGGGCTATAGCAATCAGCCCCAGCATTTT. Translation gives CASSGQGYSNQPQHF.

V is TRBV19 and J is TRBJ1-2, with TRBD1 as a possible D gene (6 bases). Germline lookup yields CDR1 LNHDA and CDR2 SQIVND (reference sequence). CDR3 length: 12 residues. V was clipped by 7 bases and J by 8 bases, with 14 bases between them. In DNA form, the CDR3 reads TGTGCCAGTAAAATTGCAGGGGACGGCTACACCTTC. It is translated as CASKIAGDGYTF.

The chain couples TRBV18 to TRBJ1-5; D call uncertain. Germline CDR1 KGHSH, CDR2 LQKENI. The CDR3 contains 14 residues. Trimming stripped 0 bases from V and 5 bases from J, with 8 bases between. CDR3 coding DNA: TGTGCCAGCTCACCACCGGACGGATATCAGCCCCAGCATTTT. Its translation is CASSPPDGYQPQHF.

This clone was observed a few times. The genes are TRBV28 and TRBJ2-7; D not certain. The V gene lost 3 bases and the J gene lost 6 bases, with 21 bases spanning the gap. This CDR3 contains 16 residues. Germline assignment: CDR1 MDHEN and CDR2 SYDVKM. The CDR3 DNA reads TGTGCCAGCAGTTTTGAATCGTCGGCTCTTCCGTCCGAGCAGTACTTC. The encoded protein is CASSFESSALPSEQYF.

In this sample, this clone is medium-sized. The chain recombines TRBV11-3 with TRBJ2-3; 8 bases line up with TRBD1. Germline loops: CDR1 SGHNT, CDR2 YENEEA. Unmatched junction bases numbered 6, after V lost 3 bases and J lost 7 bases. The CDR3 totals 14 residues. CDR3 residues: CASSFQQGENTQYF. The CDR3 DNA reads TGTGCCAGCAGCTTTCAACAGGGGGAAAATACGCAGTATTTT.

In this sample, this clone turned up once. The chain carries TRBV19 and TRBJ2-5, with 8 bases lining up with TRBD2. CDR3 length: 14 residues. With 4 bases clipped from V and 4 bases from J, the junction kept 5 bases outside the gene matches. CDR1 is LNHDA, CDR2 SQIVND, per germline (reference sequence). The DNA of the CDR3 is TGTGCCAGTAGTACCGGGACTAGAGGAGAGACCCAGTACTTC. It specifies CASSTGTRGETQYF.

This clone is medium-sized. The chain couples TRBV6-8 to TRBJ1-5, with TRBD1 matching over 8 bases. The trim removed 6 bases at V and 0 bases at J, leaving 4 bases unmatched. The CDR3 is made up of 15 amino acids. From germline, CDR1 is MNHGY and CDR2 SAAAGT. The CDR3 DNA sequence: TGTGCCAGCAGGCCGACAGGGGATAGCAATCAGCCCCAGCATTTT. This gives the protein CASRPTGDSNQPQHF.

This clone was observed once. V is TRBV29-1 and J is TRBJ2-1, with D perhaps assigned TRBD1 or TRBD2 (5 bases each). The CDR3 consists of 13 residues. The ends were cut back, 6 bases at V and 6 bases at J, with 15 bases in the middle. Germline lookup yields CDR1 SQVTM and CDR2 ANQGSEA. In nucleotides, the CDR3 is TGCAGCGTAGAGGGGACGGCCGGCAATGAGCAGTTCTTC. Encoded protein: CSVEGTAGNEQFF.

The chain carries TRBV18 and TRBJ2-7, with D possibly being TRBD2 (5 bases). The CDR3 has 14 amino acids. V lost 4 bases, J lost 3 bases, and 13 bases lay in between. Germline loops: CDR1 KGHSH, CDR2 LQKENI. The CDR3 DNA reads as TGTGCCAGCTCACGGGGAGCCAACAACTACGAGCAGTACTTC. Its translation is CASSRGANNYEQYF.

The chain joins TRBV7-4 to TRBJ2-3; 10 bases map to TRBD2. The CDR3 sequence is 17 residues long. Germline loops: CDR1 SGHVT, CDR2 SQSDAQ. Germline trimming cut 5 bases from V and 3 bases from J; bases unmatched to any gene: 11. CDR3 in amino acids: CASSVDPSGGATDTQYF. The CDR3, as DNA: TGTGCCAGCAGCGTAGACCCAAGCGGGGGGGCAACAGATACGCAGTATTTT.

Relative to its sample, this clone is large. The chain carries TRBV11-3 and TRBJ2-1; tentative D call: TRBD1 (6 bases). CDR3 length: 14 residues. Trimming took 5 bases from V and 7 from J, leaving 15 bases between them. Germline values: CDR1 SGHNT, CDR2 YENEEA. The CDR3 spells CASSPSTGKNEQFF. The CDR3 coding sequence is TGTGCCAGCAGCCCATCAACAGGGAAGAATGAGCAGTTCTTC. The full variable domain, completed using reference TRBV11-3 and TRBJ2-1, is EAGVVQSPRYKIIEKKQPVAFWCNPISGHNTLYWYLQNLGQGPELLIRYENEEAVDDSQLPKDRFSAERLKGVDSTLKIQPAELGDSAVYLCASSPSTGKNEQFFGPGTRLTVL.

This clone is judged large. The chain has TRBV28 and TRBJ1-5; tentative D call: TRBD1 (6 bases). The CDR3 loop spans 15 amino acids. Germline V lookup: CDR1 MDHEN, CDR2 SYDVKM. V was shortened by 5 bases and J by 6 bases, with 17 bases between the two germline ends. This CDR3 reads CASSEQGAGVQPQHF. The DNA for the CDR3 is TGTGCCAGCAGTGAACAGGGCGCTGGAGTTCAGCCCCAGCATTTT.